One sample yielded the 31 T cell receptor beta chains listed below, sequenced in a study of T cell clonality in common variable immunodeficiency. Some clones are missing from TCRdb's copy, which holds only in-frame ones; the method was immunoSEQ multiplex PCR. The sample shows about 47,000 clones, none of them appearing just once. What was sequenced was peripheral blood mononuclear cells. The source of these receptors is a person between 18 and 75 years old in good health.

This clone was seen repeatedly, ten times or more. The covered CDR3 bases are TGCGCCAGCAGTGAGGAACACAGGGGAGAGACC. It is translated as CASSEEHRGET. The CDR3 reads in full as CASSEEHRGETQYF. This chain joins TRBV10-1 and TRBJ2-5, with TRBD1 matching 7 bases. The read is 3 residues too short to cover the CDR3 end, so that end is filled in from the germline J gene. V lost 2 bases and J lost 4; bases outside the gene matches: 4. Germline V gives CDR1 WNHNN, CDR2 SYGVQD (reference sequence). The CDR3 is 14 amino acids.

There are many counts of this clone. The DNA ends 3 residues before the CDR3 does, and the rest of the CDR3 is filled in from the germline J gene. The chain is built from TRBV13 and TRBJ2-1; no clear D. The CDR3 contains 14 residues. CDR1 is PRHDT and CDR2 is FYEKMQ in the germline V gene (reference sequence). V was trimmed by 9 bases and J by 0 bases, leaving 12 bases between them. The CDR3 here is CASTMPSSYNEQFF. The CDR3 bases that were read are TGTGCCAGTACAATGCCGAGCTCCTACAATGAG.

At least ten counts were recorded for this clone. The observed sequence ends 3 residues before the CDR3 terminus, with the missing tail filled in from the germline J gene. The V call is TRBV6-1, the J call TRBJ1-1; unclear D gene. CDR1 is MNHNS and CDR2 is SASEGT in the germline V gene. The V end was cut by 0 bases, the J end by 5 bases, with 10 bases between. The CDR3 is 14 amino acids. Here the CDR3 reads CASSEAWVGTEAFF. The CDR3 bases that were read are TGTGCCAGCAGTGAAGCGTGGGTAGGGACTGAA.

This clone was seen ten or more times. The read gets to within 3 residues of the CDR3 end, and the germline J gene fills in the rest. The V gene is TRBV18, the J gene TRBJ2-5; D not certain. Germline V gene lookup returns CDR1 KGHSH and CDR2 LQKENI. V was shortened by 3 bases and J by 0 bases, with 14 bases between the two germline ends. This CDR3 contains 16 residues. The CDR3 reads CASSPVLGQDQETQYF. Partial CDR3 DNA: TGTGCCAGCTCACCGGTTTTAGGGCAGGACCAAGAGACC.

This clone was counted many times. Read sequence stops 3 residues before the CDR3 end, and the germline J gene provides the missing end. V gene TRBV6-2 or TRBV6-3 combines with J gene TRBJ1-4, with D maybe TRBD1 (6 bases). There are 15 residues in the CDR3. V lost 5 bases and J 5 bases, leaving 15 bases between the germline ends. Germline V gene sequence: CDR1 MNHEY, CDR2 SVGEGT. The DNA read from the CDR3 is TGTGCCAGCAGTCTGTCCGGGACACCGAATGAAAAA. Protein: CASSLSGTPNEK. The full CDR3 protein is CASSLSGTPNEKLFF.

This clone was picked up many times. The read finishes 3 residues shy of the CDR3 end, and the germline J gene is used to complete it. The V gene is TRBV18, the J gene TRBJ2-3; 7 bases fit TRBD1. The CDR3 totals 15 residues. From germline, CDR1 is KGHSH and CDR2 LQKENI. After removal of 1 base from V and 2 bases from J, the junction contained 3 bases not matched to a gene. CDR3 DNA (partial): TGTGCCAGCTCACCACAGGGGGCGCACACAGATACG. It specifies CASSPQGAHTDT. The whole CDR3 sequence reads CASSPQGAHTDTQYF.

This clone was detected a few times. The missing CDR3 end, 3 residues past where the read stops, is filled in from the germline J gene. The chain carries TRBV2 and TRBJ2-6; D ambiguous. There are 15 residues in the CDR3. Germline V CDR1 and CDR2: SNHLY, FYNNEI. V was pared by 1 base and J by 4 bases, with 8 bases between. CDR3 DNA, as far as it was read: TGTGCCAGCAGTGAAGAGGTTACCGGGGCCAACGTC. This sequence encodes CASSEEVTGANV. The CDR3 as a whole reads CASSEEVTGANVLTF.

About this clone: The DNA ends 3 residues before the CDR3 does, and the rest of the CDR3 is filled in from the germline J gene. This sequence joins TRBV5-6 and TRBJ2-7; 13 nucleotides agree with TRBD2. The CDR3 loop spans 15 amino acids. V was clipped by 5 bases and J by 2 bases; unmatched bases: 4. Germline-derived CDR1 and CDR2 are SGHDT and YYEEEE. CDR3 bases read: TGTGCCAGCAGGGAGGGACTAGCGGGACCCTACGAG. Translating gives CASREGLAGPYE. The full CDR3 is CASREGLAGPYEQYF.

The sample holds many counts of this clone. The DNA ends 3 residues before the CDR3 does, and the rest of the CDR3 is filled in from the germline J gene. The chain joins TRBV10-1 to TRBJ2-7, with D perhaps matching TRBD1 (6 bases). From germline, CDR1 is WNHNN and CDR2 SYGVQD (reference sequence). V dropped 6 bases and J dropped 5 bases, with 17 bases sitting between them. There are 14 residues in the CDR3. The CDR3 sequence is CASSSRGFLDEQYF. CDR3 DNA, as far as it was read: TGCGCCAGCAGCTCCAGGGGCTTCCTGGACGAG.

This clone was seen at least ten times. The CDR3 end is not reached by the read, which stops 3 residues before it; the germline J gene fills it in. The chain recombines TRBV7-3 with TRBJ2-1; possibly TRBD2 for D (7 bases). The V and J ends lost 2 bases and 9 bases respectively, with 11 bases between them. The length of the CDR3 is 13 residues. The germline CDR1 and CDR2 sequences are SGHTA and FQGTGA. CDR3 bases read: TGTGCCAGCAGCTTAGGGGGGGCGAGTGAG. As protein: CASSLGGASE. The complete CDR3 reads CASSLGGASEQFF. Drawing the rest from reference TRBV7-3 and TRBJ2-1, the complete variable domain is GAGVSQTPSNKVTEKGKYVELRCDPISGHTALYWYRQSLGQGPEFLIYFQGTGAADDSGLPNDRFFAVRPEGSVSTLKIQRTERGDSAVYLCASSLGGASEQFFGPGTRLTVL.

This clone showed up many times. The CDR3 end is not reached by the read, which stops 3 residues before it; the germline J gene fills it in. This rearrangement joins TRBV7-4 to TRBJ2-1; possible D gene TRBD1, 8 bases. CDR3 length: 14 residues. CDR1 SGHVT and CDR2 SQSDAQ come from the germline V gene. Trimming removed 10 bases at V and 5 bases at J, with 18 bases between. The covered CDR3 bases are TGTGCCATCTGGGGAGGGACAGGTAACAATGAG. Amino acid sequence: CAIWGGTGNNE. The complete CDR3 reads CAIWGGTGNNEQFF. The full variable domain, its missing parts supplied by reference TRBV7-4 and TRBJ2-1, is GAGVSQSPRYKVAKRGRDVALRCDSISGHVTLYWYRQTLGQGSEVLTYSQSDAQRDKSGRPSGRFSAERPERSVSTLKIQRTEQGDSAVYLCAIWGGTGNNEQFFGPGTRLTVL.

This clone was detected ten times or more. The read stops 3 residues short of the end of the CDR3; the missing end is completed from the germline J gene. The chain joins TRBV6-1 to TRBJ2-3; 7 bases line up with TRBD1. J was trimmed by 2 bases and V by 3 bases; bases with no gene match: 8. The CDR3 has 16 residues. Looked up from germline, CDR1 is MNHNS and CDR2 is SASEGT. This CDR3 reads CASSDFTTGHTDTQYF. CDR3 bases read: TGTGCCAGCAGTGATTTTACGACAGGGCACACAGATACG.

The sample holds a few counts of this clone. The CDR3 extends 3 residues past the end of the read, so its final part is completed from the germline J gene. V gene TRBV20-1 combines with J gene TRBJ2-7, with TRBD2 identical over 9 bases. The V and J ends lost 1 base and 1 base, in that order; junction bases with no gene match: 14. CDR1 and CDR2 (germline): DFQATT, SNEGSKA (reference sequence). The CDR3 runs to 18 residues. CDR3 sequence: CSARAPWIIAGESYEQYF. The DNA read from the CDR3 is TGCAGTGCTAGAGCCCCCTGGATTATAGCGGGAGAGTCCTACGAG.

This clone was counted at least ten times. The read ends 3 residues early relative to the CDR3; the germline J gene fills the gap. J is TRBJ1-5 and V is TRBV5-1, with D unclear. The CDR3 consists of 15 residues. Germline V gene sequence: CDR1 SGHRS, CDR2 YFSETQ. With 5 bases removed from V and 5 bases from J, the gap between germline ends came to 17 bases. Incomplete CDR3 DNA: TGCGCCAGCAGGCAGGCCCAAGGTTCTTATCAGCCC. The encoded protein is CASRQAQGSYQP. The full CDR3 is CASRQAQGSYQPQHF.

This clone was observed at least ten times. The CDR3 end falls 3 residues outside the read, so it is completed with the germline J gene. The chain is built from TRBV18 and TRBJ2-7; TRBD1 matches 9 bases. V was pared by 3 bases and J by 1 base, with 7 bases of the junction left unmatched. The CDR3 contains 16 residues. The germline V gene encodes CDR1 KGHSH and CDR2 LQKENI. This CDR3 reads CASSPQGQGGSYEQYF. The sequenced part of the CDR3 DNA is TGTGCCAGCTCACCCCAGGGACAGGGTGGATCCTACGAG.

This clone was found many times. The read gets to within 3 residues of the CDR3 end, and the germline J gene fills in the rest. This chain connects TRBV19 to TRBJ1-5; 11 positions match TRBD1. The CDR3 runs to 16 residues. Trimming took 4 bases from V and 6 from J; bases not matched to a gene: 8. CDR1 and CDR2 from the germline V gene are LNHDA and SQIVND (reference sequence). The sequenced part of the CDR3 DNA is TGTGCCAGTAGTAGGTATGGACAGGGGGCTAGTCAGCCC. Protein product: CASSRYGQGASQP. The whole CDR3 is CASSRYGQGASQPQHF.

Many counts were recorded for this clone. The read gets to within 3 residues of the CDR3 end, and the germline J gene fills in the rest. V is TRBV30 and J is TRBJ2-3; D may be TRBD2 (6 bases). Germline assignment: CDR1 GTSNPN and CDR2 SVGIG (reference sequence). Trimming shortened V by 2 bases and J by 3 bases, and 12 bases separated the two germline ends. This CDR3 region has 14 residues. CDR3 protein: CAWSLRGFTDTQYF. Incomplete CDR3 DNA: TGTGCCTGGAGTCTCCGGGGGTTTACAGATACG.

This clone was seen repeatedly, ten times or more. The CDR3 end falls 3 residues outside the read, so it is completed with the germline J gene. The chain recombines TRBV27 with TRBJ2-7, with 8 bases matching TRBD1. This CDR3 has 13 residues. Trimming removed 11 bases from V and 5 bases from J; junction bases left unmatched: 11. CDR1 is MNHEY, CDR2 SMNVEV, per germline (reference sequence). CDR3 residues: CASRTGMAHEQYF. The covered CDR3 bases are TGTGCCTCTCGGACAGGGATGGCTCACGAG.

This clone was detected a few times. The read halts 3 residues ahead of the CDR3 end, with the missing end drawn from the germline J gene. V is TRBV5-6 and J is TRBJ1-1, with 8 bases matching TRBD1. CDR1 SGHDT and CDR2 YYEEEE come from the germline V gene. Trimming removed 3 bases from V and 3 bases from J; junction bases left unmatched: 7. The CDR3 totals 15 residues. The chain's CDR3 is CASSWGAGGYTEAFF. The sequenced part of the CDR3 DNA is TGTGCCAGCAGCTGGGGTGCAGGGGGCTACACTGAA.

This clone was seen many times. The read ends 3 residues before the CDR3 terminus; that terminus is restored from the germline J gene. This chain links TRBV7-2 with TRBJ1-6; D unclear. Germline V gene sequence: CDR1 SGHTA, CDR2 FQGNSA. CDR3 size: 15 residues. CDR3 amino acids: CASSLSFSPRITLHF. The sequenced CDR3 bases are TGTGCCAGCAGTCTTAGTTTCAGCCCTAGGATAACC.

The part of the CDR3 DNA that was read is TGTGCCTGGAGAGTGGTGGGGACAGATACC. The encoded protein is CAWRVVGTDT. In full, the CDR3 reads CAWRVVGTDTYTF. V gene TRBV30 combines with J gene TRBJ1-2; 7 nucleotides line up with TRBD1. The read terminates 3 residues before the CDR3 end, so the remaining end is supplied by the germline J gene. Germline V gene data show CDR1 as GTSNPN and CDR2 as SVGIG (reference sequence). This CDR3 region has 13 residues.

Many counts were recorded for this clone. The read finishes 3 residues shy of the CDR3 end, and the germline J gene is used to complete it. This sequence joins TRBV20-1 and TRBJ2-3, with TRBD2 matching 8 bases. This CDR3 is built from 14 residues. The germline V gene has CDR1 DFQATT and CDR2 SNEGSKA (reference sequence). V lost 5 bases to trimming and J lost 0 bases; unmatched junction nucleotides: 4. The CDR3 bases that were read are TGCAGTGCTTCCCGGGGGGGCAGCACAGATACG. Translating gives CSASRGGSTDT. In full, the CDR3 reads CSASRGGSTDTQYF.

This clone has at least ten counts. The missing CDR3 end, 3 residues past where the read stops, is filled in from the germline J gene. This chain joins TRBV9 and TRBJ2-1; no reliable D call. The CDR3 extends over 15 amino acids. The V gene lost 0 bases and the J gene lost 1 base, with 8 bases spanning the gap. Germline-derived CDR1 and CDR2 are SGDLS and YYNGEE. CDR3 sequence: CASSVAAVSYNEQFF. The part of the CDR3 DNA that was read is TGTGCCAGCAGCGTAGCTGCGGTTTCCTACAATGAG.

This clone was found many times. CDR3 DNA (partial): TGTGCCTGGGATACGAGGGGGGGTTATGGCTATGGC. As protein: CAWDTRGGYGYG. The whole CDR3 sequence is CAWDTRGGYGYGYTF. The genes are TRBV30 and TRBJ1-2, with D tentatively TRBD1 (6 bases). Read sequence stops 3 residues before the CDR3 end, and the germline J gene provides the missing end. Deletions cut 5 bases from V and 4 bases from J, with 20 bases between. CDR1 GTSNPN and CDR2 SVGIG come from the germline V gene (reference sequence). This CDR3 spans 15 amino acids.

In this sample, this clone turned up many times. The read stops 3 residues short of the end of the CDR3; the missing end is completed from the germline J gene. The chain joins TRBV7-3 to TRBJ2-3, with 8 bases identical to TRBD2. The V segment lost 2 bases and the J segment 4 bases; nucleotides outside the gene matches: 5. The CDR3 is 15 amino acids. From germline, CDR1 is SGHTA and CDR2 FQGTGA. The sequenced CDR3 bases are TGTGCCAGCAGCTTAGGGATCGGGGGGGCAGATACG. Translation: CASSLGIGGADT. The CDR3 in full is CASSLGIGGADTQYF.

In its sample, this clone was seen many times. The CDR3 end lies 3 residues beyond the end of the read and is filled in from the germline J gene. V is TRBV5-1 and J is TRBJ2-1; 7 positions match TRBD2. Per germline, CDR1 SGHRS and CDR2 YFSETQ. Losses at the gene ends were 4 bases for V and 3 bases for J; bases not matched to a gene: 10. This CDR3 comprises 16 residues. The CDR3 bases that were read are TGCGCCAGCAGCACTCTTAGCGGGCCATTCTACAATGAG. Translated: CASSTLSGPFYNE. The full CDR3 protein reads CASSTLSGPFYNEQFF. The whole variable domain, remainder taken from reference TRBV5-1 and TRBJ2-1, is KAGVTQTPRYLIKTRGQQVTLSCSPISGHRSVSWYQQTPGQGLQFLFEYFSETQRNKGNFPGRFSGRQFSNSRSEMNVSTLELGDSALYLCASSTLSGPFYNEQFFGPGTRLTVL.

As concerns this clone: The CDR3 is cut off 3 residues early in the read; its end comes from the germline J gene. The chain is built from TRBV19 and TRBJ2-3; 8 bases map to TRBD1. V gave up 5 bases and J gave up 4 bases; unmatched junction bases: 8. CDR1 LNHDA and CDR2 SQIVND come from the germline V gene (reference sequence). This CDR3 is 15 amino acids long. CDR3 sequence reads: CASSQRAGGPDTQYF. The part of the CDR3 DNA that was read is TGTGCCAGTAGTCAACGGGCAGGGGGCCCAGATACG.

This clone appeared many times. The read ends 3 residues early relative to the CDR3; the germline J gene fills the gap. The genes are TRBV19 and TRBJ2-3; D is unresolved. CDR3 length equals 17 residues. Germline V gene lookup returns CDR1 LNHDA and CDR2 SQIVND (reference sequence). V lost 4 bases and J 1 base, leaving 18 bases between the germline ends. The sequenced CDR3 bases are TGTGCCAGTAGTAGTCGGGTAGGTCCCCGACGCACAGATACG. Translated: CASSSRVGPRRTDT. The full CDR3 protein is CASSSRVGPRRTDTQYF.

The table lists this clone with many counts. The sequenced fragment ends 3 residues before the CDR3 boundary, so the rest is inferred from the germline J gene. This chain joins TRBV5-6 and TRBJ1-2; 8 nucleotides line up with TRBD1. J was trimmed by 3 bases and V by 3 bases; bases with no gene match: 4. Germline V gene lookup returns CDR1 SGHDT and CDR2 YYEEEE. This CDR3 is built from 14 residues. The CDR3 loop is CASSSRTGYYGYTF. The part of the CDR3 DNA that was read is TGTGCCAGCAGCTCTCGGACAGGGTACTATGGC.

The sample holds many counts of this clone. The covered CDR3 bases are TGTGCCAGCAGTGAAGGAGGGACAGCATCTAAA. Its translation: CASSEGGTASK. The full CDR3 sequence reads CASSEGGTASKAFF. The V and J genes are TRBV6-1 and TRBJ1-1; 7 bases are shared with TRBD1. The CDR3 goes on 3 residues after the read ends, and that part is filled in from the germline J gene. The CDR3 runs to 14 residues. CDR1 is MNHNS and CDR2 is SASEGT in the germline V gene.

The sample holds many counts of this clone. The read finishes 3 residues shy of the CDR3 end, and the germline J gene is used to complete it. The V gene is TRBV2, the J gene TRBJ2-7; D might be TRBD1 (6 bases). The V gene's germline CDR1 is SNHLY and CDR2 FYNNEI. The CDR3 is 11 residues long. The ends were cut back, 7 bases at V and 2 bases at J, with 6 bases in the middle. The CDR3 loop reads CASKGAYEQYF. The sequenced part of the CDR3 DNA is TGTGCCAGCAAGGGGGCCTACGAG. The whole variable domain, filled in from reference TRBV2 and TRBJ2-7, reads EPEVTQTPSHQVTQMGQEVILRCVPISNHLYFYWYRQILGQKVEFLVSFYNNEISEKSEIFDDQFSVERPDGSNFTLKIRSTKLEDSAMYFCASKGAYEQYFGPGTRLTVT.